This T cell receptor beta chain stems from a study of T cells after yellow fever vaccination. There are 13 residues in the CDR3. The ends were cut back, 3 bases at V and 7 bases at J, with 11 bases in the middle. Germline CDR1 reads SGHRS; CDR2 reads YFSETQ. Study-wide results and caveats: A large majority of primary-vaccination clones showed up again after the booster (around 96% CD4, about 87% CD8).

TCRdb analysed the 5' RACE reads with MiXCR anew, one entry per CDR3 protein. The sample shows hundreds of thousands of distinct CDR3 sequences, around 12% of them seen only once. Note on this clonotype: Antigen unknown.

The chain couples TRBV5-1 to TRBJ1-5; D perhaps matches TRBD1 (6 bases). The TCR originated in a man in his late teens or twenties who received the YFV17D yellow fever vaccine. The sample was CD4+ T cells sorted from PBMCs, taken 15 days after the yellow fever booster vaccination. DNA of the CDR3: TGCGCCAGCAGCTGGGGGCTTCGACAGCCCCAGCATTTT. Amino acid sequence: CASSWGLRQPQHF.